This entry concerns a single T cell receptor beta chain. The antigen remains undetermined. Mismatch with germline at one junction end may stem from a read error. Germline V lookup: CDR1 SGHRS, CDR2 YFSETQ. The CDR3 sequence is 14 residues long. Peripheral blood was drawn, 7.5 to 10 milliliters per donor. PBMCs, at least 6.5 million per sample, were isolated. Alongside a J-beta primer mix, a sample-barcoded 5' primer served in a second PCR lasting roughly 6 to 11 cycles. TCRdb passed the 5' RACE reads through MiXCR, listing each CDR3 protein once. This table holds fewer than 900,000 distinct CDR3 sequences, 40% to 45% found once. The sample is drawn from a study of blood T cells in healthy people across ages. Study observations and caveats: TCR beta diversity tracked closely with naive T cell percentage.

V and J are TRBV5-1 and TRBJ2-3; 9 bases match TRBD2. The source is a woman aged 60 to 75 in good health. Sequenced material: blood. CDR3 region: CDSSTGLAPDTQYF. The CDR3 coding sequence is TGCGACAGCAGCACGGGACTAGCCCCAGATACGCAGTATTTT.